The clone carrying this T cell receptor (beta chain) was seen more than once but under ten times. TCRdb used MiXCR to reprocess the 5' RACE reads, holding one entry per CDR3 protein. The sample records about 96,000 distinct CDR3 sequences, 17% being singletons. This sample was included in a study of T cells of healthy individuals. The TCR was taken from a human donor in good health.

CDR3 DNA sequence: TGTGCCAGCAGCTCAGACAGGGCAGATACGCAGTATTTT. Its protein product is CASSSDRADTQYF. The chain recombines TRBV7-7 with TRBJ2-3; 7 bases agree with TRBD1. J gave up 4 bases and V 4 bases, and 2 bases lay outside the gene matches. The germline gives CDR1 SSHAT, CDR2 FNYEAQ (reference sequence). The CDR3 is 13 residues long.